These 27 T cell receptor beta chains share one sample of origin, sequenced in a study of regulatory T cells in long-lasting Graves disease. Time point described: newly diagnosed GD, antithyroid drugs for less than 3 months. PBMC RNA was the source of the TCR library. To make TCR beta libraries, researchers used iRepertoire HTBI primers and Arm-PCR of CDR3 regions. MiXCR was run by TCRdb on the multiplex PCR reads, yielding one entry per CDR3 protein. The table has under 250,000 distinct CDR3 sequences, roughly 20% seen once. Separately, the same data were catalogued under a study of T cells in Graves' hyperthyroidism and ophthalmopathy.

The starting material was peripheral blood mononuclear cells (PBMCs), obtained at new diagnosis, from a patient treated with antithyroid drugs. These receptor sequences come from a woman in her 30s with Graves disease.

This clonotype came up many times. The rearrangement joins TRBV12-3 or TRBV12-4 to TRBJ2-1; tentatively, D is TRBD1 (5 bases). The V gene lost 3 bases and the J gene lost 8 bases, with 8 bases spanning the gap. This CDR3 contains 12 residues. CDR3 bases: TGTGCCAGCAGTTTTGGCAGGGATGAGCAGTTCTTC. This encodes CASSFGRDEQFF.

This clonotype was seen more than once but under ten times. Lacking the conserved final phenylalanine or tryptophan, this CDR3 likely reflects a read error. V is TRBV9 and J is TRBJ1-1; D possibly corresponds to TRBD1 (5 bases). The CDR3 has 15 residues. The germline V and J ends were trimmed by 3 bases and 1 base, with 13 bases remaining between them. Germline assignment: CDR1 SGDLS and CDR2 YYNGEE. CDR3 region: CASSATGTPNTEAFL. The CDR3 DNA reads TGTGCCAGCAGCGCAACCGGGACTCCGAACACTGAAGCTTTCCTT.

This clonotype came up many times. The gene calls are TRBV5-1 and TRBJ2-7, with TRBD2 matching over 10 bases. The CDR3 runs 15 residues. CDR1 SGHRS and CDR2 YFSETQ come from the germline V gene. The J segment lost 6 bases and the V segment lost 3 bases, leaving 9 bases of the junction unmatched. CDR3 in amino acids: CASSWPIAGGGEQYF. DNA for the CDR3: TGCGCCAGCAGCTGGCCCATAGCGGGAGGAGGCGAGCAGTACTTC.

This clonotype was seen repeatedly, ten times or more. The chain uses TRBV11-2 and TRBJ2-5; D perhaps matches TRBD2 (5 bases). The germline CDR1 and CDR2 sequences are SGHAT and FQNNGV. The ends were cut back, 0 bases at V and 2 bases at J, with 16 bases in the middle. The CDR3 loop spans 17 amino acids. The CDR3 DNA follows: TGTGCCAGCAGCTTAGACGGGGTAGGGTCTAGGCAAGAGACCCAGTACTTC. Protein product: CASSLDGVGSRQETQYF.

This clonotype was seen repeatedly, ten times or more. The chain joins TRBV29-1 to TRBJ2-1; 10 bases are shared with TRBD1. Germline CDR1 SQVTM, CDR2 ANQGSEA. The V and J ends lost 4 bases and 5 bases, in that order; junction bases with no gene match: 8. The CDR3 runs 15 residues. The chain's CDR3 is CSVGVRDRGNNEQFF. CDR3 nucleotides: TGCAGCGTTGGGGTCCGGGACAGGGGAAACAATGAGCAGTTCTTC.

The chain couples TRBV2 to TRBJ1-6; D may be TRBD1 (5 bases). Germline lookup yields CDR1 SNHLY and CDR2 FYNNEI. V was shortened by 3 bases and J by 10 bases, with 16 bases between the two germline ends. This CDR3 has 15 amino acids. The CDR3 is CASSDRGPLFSPLHF. The CDR3 region has the DNA TGTGCCAGCAGTGATCGGGGCCCTCTCTTCTCACCCCTCCACTTT.

At least ten counts were recorded for this clonotype. The gene calls are TRBV12-3 or TRBV12-4 and TRBJ2-7; D is unclear. CDR3 length: 13 residues. V shed 3 bases and J shed 9 bases, with 15 bases lying between them. For the CDR3, the DNA is TGTGCCAGCAGTTTTAGTCCCTGGCAGCGGCAGTACTTC. Its protein is CASSFSPWQRQYF.

This clonotype was observed at least ten times. The gene calls are TRBV4-1 and TRBJ1-1; unclear D gene. This CDR3 contains 13 residues. Trimming stripped 6 bases from V and 0 bases from J, with 8 bases between. The V gene's germline CDR1 is MGHRA and CDR2 YSYEKL. In DNA, the CDR3 is TGCGCCAGCAGGGGTGTCATGAACACTGAAGCTTTCTTT. As protein: CASRGVMNTEAFF.

This clonotype was observed many times. This chain uses TRBV6-1 with TRBJ2-1; D unclear. Germline loops: CDR1 MNHNS, CDR2 SASEGT. V was trimmed by 7 bases and J by 4 bases, leaving 8 bases between them. The CDR3 is made up of 12 amino acids. In nucleotides, the CDR3 is TGTGCCAGCACGCGGTCGTACAATGAGCAGTTCTTC. Amino acids: CASTRSYNEQFF.

A note on this clonotype: The likely explanation is a read error, given a far larger clone one base away. The V call is TRBV7-3, the J call TRBJ2-1, with 8 positions matching TRBD1. CDR3 length: 16 amino acids. The ends lost 4 bases at V and 13 bases at J; junction bases unmatched: 18. Germline assignment: CDR1 SGHTA and CDR2 FQGTGA. CDR3 in amino acids: CASSSLGQGMMETQFF. The DNA of the CDR3 is TGTGCCAGCAGCTCCCTTGGACAGGGTATGATGGAGACCCAGTTCTTC. The full variable domain, rest sourced from reference TRBV7-3 and TRBJ2-1, is GAGVSQTPSNKVTEKGKYVELRCDPISGHTALYWYRQSLGQGPEFLIYFQGTGAADDSGLPNDRFFAVRPEGSVSTLKIQRTERGDSAVYLCASSSLGQGMMETQFFGPGTRLTVL.

The V call is TRBV12-3 or TRBV12-4, the J call TRBJ1-4, with 8 bases aligning to TRBD1. Trimming cost V 5 bases and J 7 bases; bases outside gene matches: 9. The CDR3 consists of 15 residues. CDR3 residues: CASSGGTGGGEKLFF. CDR3 nucleotide sequence: TGTGCCAGCAGTGGAGGGACAGGCGGGGGTGAAAAACTGTTTTTT.

The chain is built from TRBV19 and TRBJ1-2, with 7 nucleotides matching TRBD1. The CDR3 is 12 amino acids. In germline, CDR1 is LNHDA, CDR2 SQIVND (reference sequence). Trimming took 7 bases from V and 5 from J; bases not matched to a gene: 4. The CDR3: CASKRQGYGYTF. Written as DNA, the CDR3 is TGTGCCAGTAAGAGACAGGGTTATGGCTACACCTTC.

V usage is TRBV6-1 and J usage is TRBJ1-1, with TRBD1 identical over 8 bases. Trimming cost V 6 bases and J 5 bases; bases outside gene matches: 11. Germline V gene lookup returns CDR1 MNHNS and CDR2 SASEGT. This CDR3 has 15 amino acids. As DNA, the CDR3 is TGTGCCAGCAGAAACCCCAGGGGGCTGGATACTGAAGCTTTCTTT. Translated, it gives CASRNPRGLDTEAFF.

This clonotype was recorded many times. The genes are TRBV2 and TRBJ1-1; D gene ambiguous. The V and J ends lost 7 bases and 4 bases respectively, with 10 bases between them. Germline CDR1 reads SNHLY; CDR2 reads FYNNEI. CDR3 size: 12 residues. CDR3 bases: TGTGCCAGCAATGAGGACGGCACTGAAGCTTTCTTT. Residues: CASNEDGTEAFF.

With regard to this clonotype: With a much larger clone just one base away, this may be a read error. The chain recombines TRBV10-3 with TRBJ2-7; D may be TRBD1 or TRBD2 (6 bases each). Trimming pared 4 bases from V and 0 bases from J, leaving 13 bases between. This CDR3 is 15 amino acids long. Germline CDR1 reads ENHRY; CDR2 reads SYGVKD. The CDR3 bases are TGTGCCATCAGTGGTTTGGGGGGCGGCTCCTACGAGCAGTACTTC. It encodes CAISGLGGGSYEQYF.

Regarding this clonotype: This likely reflects a read error, since a far larger clone is one base away. V usage is TRBV11-2 and J usage is TRBJ1-4; 7 positions match TRBD1. CDR1 is SGHAT and CDR2 is FQNNGV in the germline V gene. This CDR3 contains 14 residues. The CDR3, as DNA: TGTGCCAGCATCTCGACAGGGTCCGCTGAAAAACTGGTTTTT. Translated: CASISTGSAEKLVF.

As to this clonotype: This may be a read error: a much more frequent sequence differs by one nucleotide. The chain couples TRBV6-1 to TRBJ2-7, with 7 bases fitting TRBD2. This CDR3 comprises 18 residues. CDR1 is MNHNS, CDR2 SASEGT, per germline. Losses at the gene ends were 6 bases for V and 1 base for J; bases not matched to a gene: 18. The chain's CDR3 is CASRRAWVSGGDSYEQYF. The CDR3 DNA reads as TGTGCCAGCAGACGAGCCTGGGTCAGTGGGGGGGATTCCTACGAGCAGTACTTC.

This clonotype has ten or more counts. This chain connects TRBV11-2 to TRBJ2-1; TRBD1 is a possible D gene (6 bases). The germline V gene encodes CDR1 SGHAT and CDR2 FQNNGV. CDR3 length: 13 amino acids. V lost 8 bases and J 7 bases, leaving 15 bases between the germline ends. CDR3 sequence reads: CASVTRGRNEQFF. Here the CDR3 DNA reads TGTGCCAGCGTTACGAGGGGGAGAAATGAGCAGTTCTTC.

This clonotype was detected ten times or more. V is TRBV6-1 and J is TRBJ2-3; D could derive from TRBD1 or TRBD2 (7 bases each). Per the germline V gene, CDR1 is MNHNS and CDR2 is SASEGT. The CDR3 contains 15 residues. V gave up 9 bases and J gave up 0 bases, with 16 bases separating them. The CDR3 DNA reads as TGTGCCAGTGCAAGGGAGGGGGCGAGCACAGATACGCAGTATTTT. This sequence encodes CASAREGASTDTQYF.

This chain joins TRBV30 and TRBJ2-7, with TRBD2 identical over 8 bases. The V gene's germline CDR1 is GTSNPN and CDR2 SVGIG (reference sequence). Trimming removed 5 bases from V and 2 bases from J; junction bases left unmatched: 2. The CDR3 contains 12 residues. The CDR3 DNA sequence: TGTGCCTGGCATAGCGGGACCTACGAGCAGTACTTC. This codes for CAWHSGTYEQYF.

This clonotype was counted many times. The chain has TRBV12-3 or TRBV12-4 and TRBJ2-6; tentatively, D is TRBD1 (5 bases). CDR3 length: 15 residues. Deletions cut 1 base from V and 3 bases from J, with 7 bases between. This CDR3 reads CASSLEGLGANVLTF. Written as DNA, the CDR3 is TGTGCCAGCAGTTTAGAGGGGCTTGGGGCCAACGTCCTGACTTTC.

The table lists this clonotype with a few counts. The junction and the germline gene differ at one end; a read error may be behind it. The chain carries TRBV29-1 and TRBJ2-7, with TRBD2 as a possible D gene (5 bases). This CDR3 is built from 13 residues. Germline V gene sequence: CDR1 SQVTM, CDR2 ANQGSEA. This CDR3 is CNVEEGSGYEQYF. The CDR3 region has the DNA TGCAACGTTGAAGAGGGTTCGGGCTACGAGCAGTACTTC.

About this clonotype itself: This likely traces to a read error, being one base from a far larger clone. This chain uses TRBV2 with TRBJ2-5, with 7 bases aligning to TRBD2. The CDR3 has 14 amino acids. Per germline, CDR1 SNHLY and CDR2 FYNNEI. Trimming took 6 bases from V and 10 from J; bases not matched to a gene: 14. This CDR3 is CASRLGLAEEVQYF. CDR3 DNA: TGTGCCAGCAGGTTAGGGCTAGCGGAAGAGGTCCAGTACTTC.

This clonotype was detected many times. V gene TRBV20-1 combines with J gene TRBJ1-5, with a tentative D call TRBD1 (6 bases). The V gene's germline CDR1 is DFQATT and CDR2 SNEGSKA (reference sequence). The CDR3 totals 12 residues. The germline V and J ends were trimmed by 6 bases and 10 bases, with 16 bases remaining between them. CDR3: CSAEGRGLPQHF. In nucleotides, the CDR3 is TGCAGTGCCGAGGGCAGGGGACTCCCCCAGCATTTT.

This clonotype was seen ten or more times. The V gene is TRBV11-3, the J gene TRBJ1-3, with 8 nucleotides matching TRBD1. Germline values: CDR1 SGHNT, CDR2 YENEEA. CDR3 size: 17 residues. Trimming removed 5 bases from V and 0 bases from J; junction bases left unmatched: 9. The CDR3 DNA reads TGTGCCAGCAGCCGTCAAAGACAGGGGAGCTCTGGAAACACCATATATTTT. Amino acid sequence: CASSRQRQGSSGNTIYF.

This clonotype was recorded at least ten times. This chain links TRBV10-3 with TRBJ1-5; the D is unclear. The V end was cut by 3 bases, the J end by 2 bases, with 8 bases between. CDR3 size: 14 residues. Looked up from germline, CDR1 is ENHRY and CDR2 is SYGVKD. The CDR3 nucleotides are TGTGCCATCAGTGACGAGGGAGGCAATCAGCCCCAGCATTTT. It translates to CAISDEGGNQPQHF.

This clonotype has at least ten counts. The rearrangement joins TRBV5-1 to TRBJ2-5, with a weak D call TRBD1 (6 bases). Deletions cut 4 bases from V and 1 base from J, with 17 bases between. The V gene's germline CDR1 is SGHRS and CDR2 YFSETQ. The CDR3 totals 16 residues. DNA of the CDR3: TGCGCCAGCAGCCTTCACCCGACAGGCCCCCAAGAGACCCAGTACTTC. This codes for CASSLHPTGPQETQYF.